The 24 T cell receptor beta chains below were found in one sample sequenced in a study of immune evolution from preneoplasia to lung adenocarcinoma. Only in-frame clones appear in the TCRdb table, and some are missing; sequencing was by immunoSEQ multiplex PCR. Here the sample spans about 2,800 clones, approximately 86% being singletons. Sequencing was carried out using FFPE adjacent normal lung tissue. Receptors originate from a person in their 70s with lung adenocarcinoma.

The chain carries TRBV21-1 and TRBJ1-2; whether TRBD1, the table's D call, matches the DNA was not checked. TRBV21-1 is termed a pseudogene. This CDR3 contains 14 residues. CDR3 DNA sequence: TGTGCCAGCAGCAAAATTGACAGGGGGTATGGCTACACCTTC. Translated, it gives CASSKIDRGYGYTF.

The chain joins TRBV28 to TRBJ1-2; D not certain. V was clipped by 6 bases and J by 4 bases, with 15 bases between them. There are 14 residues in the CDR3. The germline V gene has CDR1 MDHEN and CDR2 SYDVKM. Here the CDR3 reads CASSPPGTLYGYTF. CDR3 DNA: TGTGCCAGCAGCCCCCCTGGTACCCTCTATGGCTACACCTTC.

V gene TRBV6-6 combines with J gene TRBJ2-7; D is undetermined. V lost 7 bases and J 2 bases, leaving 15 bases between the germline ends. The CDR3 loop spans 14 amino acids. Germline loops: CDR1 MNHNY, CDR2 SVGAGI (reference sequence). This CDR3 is CASKSTELAYEQYF. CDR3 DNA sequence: TGTGCCAGCAAGTCTACAGAGCTAGCCTACGAGCAGTACTTC.

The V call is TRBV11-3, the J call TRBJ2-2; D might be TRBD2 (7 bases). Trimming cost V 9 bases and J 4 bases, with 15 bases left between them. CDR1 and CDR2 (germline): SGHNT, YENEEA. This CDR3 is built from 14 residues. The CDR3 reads CASTRGGGTGELFF. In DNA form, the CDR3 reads TGTGCCAGTACGAGGGGGGGCGGCACCGGGGAGCTGTTTTTT.

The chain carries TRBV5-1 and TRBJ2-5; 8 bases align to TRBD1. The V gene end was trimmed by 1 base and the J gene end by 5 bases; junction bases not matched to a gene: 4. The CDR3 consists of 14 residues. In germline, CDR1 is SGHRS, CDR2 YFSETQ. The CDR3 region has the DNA TGCGCCAGCAGCTTGTCAGGGGGCGGCGAGACCCAGTACTTC. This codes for CASSLSGGGETQYF.

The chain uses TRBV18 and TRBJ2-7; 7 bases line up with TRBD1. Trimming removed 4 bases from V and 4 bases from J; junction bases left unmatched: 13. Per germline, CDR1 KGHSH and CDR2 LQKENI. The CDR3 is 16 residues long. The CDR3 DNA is TGTGCCAGCTCACTCCATGGACAGGTTTTAAGTTACGAGCAGTACTTC. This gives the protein CASSLHGQVLSYEQYF.

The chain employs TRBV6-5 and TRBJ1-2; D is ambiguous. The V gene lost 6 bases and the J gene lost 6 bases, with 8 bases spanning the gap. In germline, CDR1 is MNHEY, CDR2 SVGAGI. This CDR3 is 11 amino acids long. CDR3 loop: CASRFFDGYTF. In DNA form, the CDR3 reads TGTGCCAGCAGGTTCTTTGATGGCTACACCTTC.

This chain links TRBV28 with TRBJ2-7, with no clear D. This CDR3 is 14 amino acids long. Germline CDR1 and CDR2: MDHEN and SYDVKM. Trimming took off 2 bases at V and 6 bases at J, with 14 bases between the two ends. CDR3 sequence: CASSLPPLPGEQYF. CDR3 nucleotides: TGTGCCAGCAGTTTACCCCCCCTCCCGGGCGAGCAGTACTTC.

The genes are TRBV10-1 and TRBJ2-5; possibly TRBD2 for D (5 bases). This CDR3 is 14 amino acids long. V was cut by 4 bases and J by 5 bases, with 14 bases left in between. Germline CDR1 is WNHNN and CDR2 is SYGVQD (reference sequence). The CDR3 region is CASSVLGDRETQYF. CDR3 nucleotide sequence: TGCGCCAGCAGTGTCCTCGGGGATCGGGAGACCCAGTACTTC.

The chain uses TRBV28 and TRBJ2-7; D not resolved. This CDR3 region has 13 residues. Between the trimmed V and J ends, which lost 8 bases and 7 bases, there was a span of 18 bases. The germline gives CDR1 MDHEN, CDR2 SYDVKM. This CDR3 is CASEPGPRREQYF. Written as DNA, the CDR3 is TGTGCCAGCGAGCCGGGCCCCCGTCGAGAGCAGTACTTC. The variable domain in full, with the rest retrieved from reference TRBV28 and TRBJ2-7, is DVKVTQSSRYLVKRTGEKVFLECVQDMDHENMFWYRQDPGLGLRLIYFSYDVKMKEKGDIPEGYSVSREKKERFSLILESASTNQTSMYLCASEPGPRREQYFGPGTRLTVT.

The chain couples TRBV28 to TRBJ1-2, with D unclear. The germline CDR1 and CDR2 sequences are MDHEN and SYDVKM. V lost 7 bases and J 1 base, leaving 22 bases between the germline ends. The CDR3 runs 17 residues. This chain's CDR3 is CASTPGPGYLRNYGYTF. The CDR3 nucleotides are TGTGCCAGCACCCCCGGCCCAGGATATTTACGTAACTATGGCTACACCTTC.

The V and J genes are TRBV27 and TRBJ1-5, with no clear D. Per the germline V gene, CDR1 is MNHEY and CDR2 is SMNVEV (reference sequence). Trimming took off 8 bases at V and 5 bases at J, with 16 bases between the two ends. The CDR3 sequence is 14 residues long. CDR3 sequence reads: CASSPTMSHQPQHF. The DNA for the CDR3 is TGTGCCAGCTCCCCTACGATGAGCCATCAGCCCCAGCATTTT.

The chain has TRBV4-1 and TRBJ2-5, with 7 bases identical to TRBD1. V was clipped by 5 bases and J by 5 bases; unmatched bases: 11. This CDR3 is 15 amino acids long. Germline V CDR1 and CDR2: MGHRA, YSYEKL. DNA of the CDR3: TGCGCCAGCAGCGACCGGGACAGAGGGTCTGAGACCCAGTACTTC. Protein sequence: CASSDRDRGSETQYF.

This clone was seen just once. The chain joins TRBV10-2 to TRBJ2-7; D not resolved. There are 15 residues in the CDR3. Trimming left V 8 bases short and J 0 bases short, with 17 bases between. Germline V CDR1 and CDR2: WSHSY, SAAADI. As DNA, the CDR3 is TGCGCCAGCGGCCTCCGTCGTGGTAGCTCCTACGAGCAGTACTTC. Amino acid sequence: CASGLRRGSSYEQYF.

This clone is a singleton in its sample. Here the CDR3 reads CASRANGGSGNTIYF. The CDR3 DNA sequence: TGTGCCAGCCGGGCCAATGGAGGCTCTGGAAACACCATATATTTT. The V gene is TRBV27, the J gene TRBJ1-3; D is undetermined. This CDR3 comprises 15 residues. Per the germline V gene, CDR1 is MNHEY and CDR2 is SMNVEV (reference sequence). V shed 8 bases and J shed 0 bases, with 14 bases lying between them.

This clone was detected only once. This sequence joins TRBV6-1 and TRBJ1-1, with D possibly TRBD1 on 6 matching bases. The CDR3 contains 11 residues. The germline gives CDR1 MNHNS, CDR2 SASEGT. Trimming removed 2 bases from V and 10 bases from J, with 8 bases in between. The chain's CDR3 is CASSEQGPAFF. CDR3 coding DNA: TGTGCCAGCAGTGAACAGGGGCCAGCTTTCTTT.

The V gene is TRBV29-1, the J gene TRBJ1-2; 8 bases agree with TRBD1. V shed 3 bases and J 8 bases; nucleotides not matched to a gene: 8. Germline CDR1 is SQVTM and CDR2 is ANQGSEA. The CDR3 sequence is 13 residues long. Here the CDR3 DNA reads TGCAGCGTTGAGGCCCAGGGGGCGGGGGGCTACACCTTC. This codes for CSVEAQGAGGYTF. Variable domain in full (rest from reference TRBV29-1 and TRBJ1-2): SAVISQKPSRDICQRGTSLTIQCQVDSQVTMMFWYRQQPGQSLTLIATANQGSEATYESGFVIDKFPISRPNLTFSTLTVSNMSPEDSSIYLCSVEAQGAGGYTFGSGTRLTVV.

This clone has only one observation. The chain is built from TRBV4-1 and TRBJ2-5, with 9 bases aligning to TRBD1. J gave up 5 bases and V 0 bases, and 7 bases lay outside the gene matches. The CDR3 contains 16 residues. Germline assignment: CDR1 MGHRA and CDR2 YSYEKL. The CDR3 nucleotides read TGCGCCAGCAGCCAAGATCTAGGGACAGGGTCCGAGACCCAGTACTTC. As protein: CASSQDLGTGSETQYF.

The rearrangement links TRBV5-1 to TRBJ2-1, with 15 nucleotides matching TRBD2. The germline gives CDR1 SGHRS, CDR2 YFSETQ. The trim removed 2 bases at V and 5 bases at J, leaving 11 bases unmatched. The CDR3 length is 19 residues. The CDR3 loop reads CASSLEGLAGGLGDNEQFF. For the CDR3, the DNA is TGCGCCAGCAGCTTAGAAGGACTAGCGGGGGGGCTAGGGGACAATGAGCAGTTCTTC.

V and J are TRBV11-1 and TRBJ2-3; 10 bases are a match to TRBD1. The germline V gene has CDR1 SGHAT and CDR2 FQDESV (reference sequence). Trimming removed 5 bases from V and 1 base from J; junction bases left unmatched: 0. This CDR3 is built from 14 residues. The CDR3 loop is CASSGTGGTDTQYF. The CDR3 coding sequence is TGTGCCAGCAGCGGGACAGGGGGCACAGATACGCAGTATTTT.

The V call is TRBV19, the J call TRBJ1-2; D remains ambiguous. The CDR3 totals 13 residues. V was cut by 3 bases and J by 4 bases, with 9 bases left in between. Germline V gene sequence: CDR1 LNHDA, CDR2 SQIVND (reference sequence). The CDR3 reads CASSMWEIYGYTF. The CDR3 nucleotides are TGTGCCAGTAGTATGTGGGAGATCTATGGCTACACCTTC.

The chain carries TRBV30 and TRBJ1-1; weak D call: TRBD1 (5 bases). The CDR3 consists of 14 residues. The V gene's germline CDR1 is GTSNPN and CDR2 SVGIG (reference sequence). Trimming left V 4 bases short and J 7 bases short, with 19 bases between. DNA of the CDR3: TGTGCCTGGAAGGGGTGGGGAGGACGGAATGAAGCTTTCTTT. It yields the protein CAWKGWGGRNEAFF.

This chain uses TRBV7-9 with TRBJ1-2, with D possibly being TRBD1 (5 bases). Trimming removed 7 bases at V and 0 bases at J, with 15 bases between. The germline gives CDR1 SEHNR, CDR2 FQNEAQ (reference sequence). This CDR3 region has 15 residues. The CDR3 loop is CASIYTGGANYGYTF. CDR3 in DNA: TGTGCCAGCATCTATACAGGAGGCGCTAACTATGGCTACACCTTC.

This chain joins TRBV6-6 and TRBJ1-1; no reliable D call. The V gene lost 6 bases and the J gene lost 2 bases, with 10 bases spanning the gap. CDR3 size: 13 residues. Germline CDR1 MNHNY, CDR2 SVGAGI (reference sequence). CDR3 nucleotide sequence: TGTGCCAGCAGAACCGTTTCTAACACTGAAGCTTTCTTT. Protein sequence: CASRTVSNTEAFF.